This T cell receptor beta chain was profiled in a study of T-cell reconstitution after alpha-beta-depleted transplantation in children. General study results and limits: T-cell counts and diversity at one year post-transplant came mainly from newly produced T cells. Several hundred expanded graft clones reportedly gave rise to the alpha-beta T cells present about two months after transplant.

The library targeted TCRbeta and was prepared with unique molecular identifiers. MiXCR was run by TCRdb on the PCR reads, yielding one entry per CDR3 protein. The sample has some 830,000 distinct CDR3 sequences, around 15% seen once; the top ten hold roughly 4.8%. Trimming left V 3 bases short and J 0 bases short, with 13 bases between. The CDR3 is 16 amino acids. The germline V gene encodes CDR1 SGHTA and CDR2 FQGTGA. A few counts support this clonotype. The antigen is undetermined. The sequences come from PBMCs, mostly from graft donor cells, collected 360 days after TCRalphabeta/CD19-depleted stem cell transplant. The origin of this receptor is a male patient under 18 who had a stem cell transplant for acute lymphoblastic leukemia, so the T cells may come from the graft donor. This chain joins TRBV7-3 and TRBJ2-3; no reliable D call. CDR3 residues: CASSFGSRTSTDTQYF. DNA for the CDR3: TGTGCCAGCAGCTTTGGCAGCCGAACTAGCACAGATACGCAGTATTTT. Together with reference TRBV7-3 and TRBJ2-3, the CDR3 gives the full variable domain: GAGVSQTPSNKVTEKGKYVELRCDPISGHTALYWYRQSLGQGPEFLIYFQGTGAADDSGLPNDRFFAVRPEGSVSTLKIQRTERGDSAVYLCASSFGSRTSTDTQYFGPGTRLTVL.